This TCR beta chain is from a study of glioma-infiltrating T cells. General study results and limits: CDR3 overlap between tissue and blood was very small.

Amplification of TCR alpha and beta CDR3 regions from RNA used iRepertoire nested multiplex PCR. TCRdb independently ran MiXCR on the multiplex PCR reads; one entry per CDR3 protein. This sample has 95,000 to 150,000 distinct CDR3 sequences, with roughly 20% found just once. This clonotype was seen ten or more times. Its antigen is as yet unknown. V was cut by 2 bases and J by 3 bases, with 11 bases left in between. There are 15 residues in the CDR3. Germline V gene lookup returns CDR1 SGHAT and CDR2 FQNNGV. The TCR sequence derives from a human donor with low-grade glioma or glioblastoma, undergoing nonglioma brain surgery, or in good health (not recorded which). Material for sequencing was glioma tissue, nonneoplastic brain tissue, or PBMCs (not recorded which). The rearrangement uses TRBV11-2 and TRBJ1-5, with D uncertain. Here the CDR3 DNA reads TGTGCCAGCAGCTTATCGGTTATAGCCAATCAGCCCCAGCATTTT. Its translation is CASSLSVIANQPQHF.